Following are 10 T cell receptor beta chains from one sample sequenced in a study of T cell repertoires in cytomegalovirus infection. TCRdb analysed the reads with MiXCR anew, one entry per CDR3 protein. This table has approximately 200,000 distinct CDR3 sequences, under 25% appearing once. The sequenced material came from CD8+ T cells from PBMCs. The receptors come from a human donor in good health (CMV status not recorded). Some clones in this sample may be carry-over from other donors' samples.

There are many counts of this clonotype. The chain recombines TRBV7-9 with TRBJ2-3; D unclear. The ends were cut back, 6 bases at V and 1 base at J, with 14 bases in the middle. There are 15 residues in the CDR3. Germline assignment: CDR1 SEHNR and CDR2 FQNEAQ (reference sequence). The DNA of the CDR3 is TGTGCCAGCAGTCCAGGACCTCTTCGCACAGATACGCAGTATTTT. Its protein is CASSPGPLRTDTQYF.

The chain carries TRBV7-8 and TRBJ2-3; D call uncertain. The V gene's germline CDR1 is SGHVS and CDR2 FQNEAQ. Trimming pared 4 bases from V and 6 bases from J, leaving 17 bases between. CDR3 length: 15 amino acids. This CDR3 reads CASSSPPGLADTQYF. DNA for the CDR3: TGTGCCAGCAGCTCCCCCCCCGGTCTCGCTGATACGCAGTATTTT.

This sequence joins TRBV13 and TRBJ2-7; 9 nucleotides align to TRBD2. Germline V CDR1 and CDR2: PRHDT, FYEKMQ (reference sequence). V lost 5 bases, J lost 4 bases, and 18 bases stayed unmatched. The CDR3 has 18 amino acids. The CDR3 sequence: CASSNNGGLGLAGYEQYF. The CDR3 DNA sequence: TGTGCCAGCAGCAACAATGGGGGGCTCGGGCTAGCGGGATACGAGCAGTACTTC.

At least ten counts were recorded for this clonotype. J is TRBJ1-5 and V is TRBV7-9; D ambiguous. The germline V and J ends were trimmed by 5 bases and 0 bases, with 8 bases remaining between them. CDR1 is SEHNR and CDR2 is FQNEAQ in the germline V gene (reference sequence). The length of the CDR3 is 14 residues. The DNA for the CDR3 is TGTGCCAGCAGCCCTTGGGGTAGCAATCAGCCCCAGCATTTT. Protein sequence: CASSPWGSNQPQHF. Variable domain in full (rest from reference TRBV7-9 and TRBJ1-5): DTGVSQNPRHKITKRGQNVTFRCDPISEHNRLYWYRQTLGQGPEFLTYFQNEAQLEKSRLLSDRFSAERPKGSFSTLEIQRTEQGDSAMYLCASSPWGSNQPQHFGDGTRLSIL.

There are a few counts of this clonotype. The CDR3 nucleotides read TGTGCCAGCACCGCCGGGCATGCTACTGAAGCTTTCTTT. As protein: CASTAGHATEAFF. The chain has TRBV7-8 and TRBJ1-1; D unclear. Per the germline V gene, CDR1 is SGHVS and CDR2 is FQNEAQ. This CDR3 is built from 13 residues. V lost 7 bases and J lost 5, with 14 bases in between. Full variable domain (outside the CDR3, taken from reference TRBV7-8 and TRBJ1-1): GAGVSQSPRYKVAKRGQDVALRCDPISGHVSLFWYQQALGQGPEFLTYFQNEAQLDKSGLPSDRFFAERPEGSVSTLKIQRTQQEDSAVYLCASTAGHATEAFFGQGTRLTVV.

This clonotype was recorded a few times. This rearrangement joins TRBV6-2 or TRBV6-3 to TRBJ1-1, with TRBD1 matching 9 bases. With 4 bases clipped from V and 7 bases from J, the junction kept 7 bases outside the gene matches. Germline V gives CDR1 MNHEY, CDR2 SVGEGT. The CDR3 contains 14 residues. Here the CDR3 DNA reads TGTGCCAGCAGTTTTACCGGGACAGGGCATGAAGCTTTCTTT. It encodes CASSFTGTGHEAFF.

This chain connects TRBV11-2 to TRBJ2-5, with TRBD2 matching over 7 bases. The CDR3 consists of 15 residues. Germline assignment: CDR1 SGHAT and CDR2 FQNNGV. The junction had 6 bases not matched to a gene; V was cut back by 4 bases and J by 1 base. In nucleotides, the CDR3 is TGTGCCAGCAGCTCAAGACTAGCCCCCCAAGAGACCCAGTACTTC. It specifies CASSSRLAPQETQYF. Using reference TRBV11-2 and TRBJ2-5 for the parts outside the CDR3, the full variable domain is EAGVAQSPRYKIIEKRQSVAFWCNPISGHATLYWYQQILGQGPKLLIQFQNNGVVDDSQLPKDRFSAERLKGVDSTLKIQPAKLEDSAVYLCASSSRLAPQETQYFGPGTRLLVL.

This clonotype has more than one count but fewer than ten. The chain has TRBV12-3 or TRBV12-4 and TRBJ1-2; D unresolved. The V and J ends lost 4 bases and 8 bases respectively, with 11 bases between them. CDR3 length: 12 amino acids. CDR3 sequence (DNA): TGTGCCAGCAGTTGGGGAGCGGGCGGCTACACCTTC. This translates into CASSWGAGGYTF.

At least ten counts were recorded for this clonotype. V usage is TRBV7-2 and J usage is TRBJ2-3; 7 bases align to TRBD2. CDR1 is SGHTA, CDR2 FQGNSA, per germline. The ends lost 6 bases at V and 2 bases at J; junction bases unmatched: 8. The CDR3 length is 15 residues. The CDR3 DNA is TGTGCCAGCAGTTTAAGCGGGGCGATCACAGATACGCAGTATTTT. This encodes CASSLSGAITDTQYF.

This chain joins TRBV6-5 and TRBJ2-7; D may be TRBD1 (5 bases). The CDR3 is 14 amino acids. Per germline, CDR1 MNHEY and CDR2 SVGAGI. Trimming removed 7 bases at V and 4 bases at J, with 17 bases between. In DNA, the CDR3 is TGTGCCAGCACAGGGCAGGGTCTTACGTACGAGCAGTACTTC. Amino acids: CASTGQGLTYEQYF.